A selection of T cell receptor beta chains follows, all from one sample in a study of T cells in tumors after PD-1 blockade. The table came from immunoSEQ multiplex PCR; TCRdb's copy has only in-frame clones and leaves some out. The sample contains some 14,000 clones, roughly 70% of which appear only once. The material sequenced was tumor tissue, taken after anti-PD-1 treatment. Source of these receptors: a human donor with cutaneous squamous cell carcinoma. The CDR3 runs from the conserved cysteine through the conserved F or W. Fields, in order: V gene, D gene, clone size, J gene, CDR3 protein, CDR3 DNA. A D gene is named only where the DNA matches it firmly. For some rows the clone size is stated as once, few or many, or as a class when expanded; others skip it.

V: TRBV7-8
D: -
size: -
J: TRBJ2-7
CDR3: CASSLMDSSYEQYF
DNA: TGTGCCAGCAGCTTAATGGACAGCTCCTACGAGCAGTACTTC

V: TRBV27
D: TRBD2
size: -
J: TRBJ2-1
CDR3: CASSLRSVAGGPNEQFF
DNA: TGTGCCAGCAGTTTAAGGTCGGTGGCGGGAGGGCCCAATGAGCAGTTCTTC

V: TRBV25-1
D: -
size: -
J: TRBJ1-2
CDR3: CASSGDRRGYTF
DNA: TGTGCCAGCAGCGGAGACAGGCGCGGCTACACCTTC

V: TRBV29-1
D: -
size: -
J: TRBJ1-3
CDR3: CSVGNSGNTIYF
DNA: TGCAGCGTTGGGAACTCTGGAAACACCATATATTTT

V: TRBV28
D: -
size: -
J: TRBJ1-2
CDR3: CASSLDRLGYTF
DNA: TGTGCCAGCAGTTTAGATCGCTTAGGCTACACCTTC

V: TRBV6-5
D: TRBD1
size: medium-sized
J: TRBJ1-2
CDR3: CASSLPGATGDGYTF
DNA: TGTGCCAGCAGTCTACCGGGGGCCACAGGGGATGGCTACACCTTC

V: TRBV19
D: -
size: medium-sized
J: TRBJ2-2
CDR3: CASSGTRNTGELFF
DNA: TGTGCCAGTTCCGGGACACGGAACACCGGGGAGCTGTTTTTT

V: TRBV6-6
D: -
size: -
J: TRBJ1-5
CDR3: CASTKTGTAYQPQHF
DNA: TGTGCCAGCACTAAGACCGGGACGGCTTATCAGCCCCAGCATTTT

V: TRBV7-2
D: -
size: -
J: TRBJ2-7
CDR3: CASSASNRDTYEQYF
DNA: TGTGCCAGCAGCGCCTCGAACCGGGACACCTACGAGCAGTACTTC

V: TRBV30
D: -
size: -
J: TRBJ1-1
CDR3: CAWSPDRLNTEAFF
DNA: TGTGCCTGGAGCCCAGACAGGCTGAACACTGAAGCTTTCTTT

V: TRBV6-5
D: -
size: -
J: TRBJ2-3
CDR3: CASSYLGNTQYF
DNA: TGTGCCAGCAGTTACTTGGGAAATACGCAGTATTTT

V: TRBV5-1
D: -
size: few
J: TRBJ2-3
CDR3: CASSFRVGTSTDTQYF
DNA: TGCGCCAGCAGCTTTAGGGTAGGGACTAGCACAGATACGCAGTATTTT

V: TRBV3-1/TRBV3-2
D: -
size: -
J: TRBJ2-4
CDR3: CASSQGTGLAKNIQYF
DNA: TGTGCCAGCAGCCAGGGAACGGGGCTAGCCAAAAACATTCAGTACTTC

V: TRBV4-3
D: TRBD1
size: -
J: TRBJ1-4
CDR3: CASSQVDRGTNEKLFF
DNA: TGCGCCAGCAGCCAAGTGGACAGGGGGACTAATGAAAAACTGTTTTTT

V: TRBV6-4
D: TRBD1
size: -
J: TRBJ2-7
CDR3: CASSSLWGTGKYEQYF
DNA: TGTGCCAGCAGTTCCCTTTGGGGGACAGGGAAATACGAGCAGTACTTC

V: TRBV18
D: -
size: -
J: TRBJ1-1
CDR3: CASSPGQMNTEAFF
DNA: TGTGCCAGCTCACCAGGACAGATGAACACTGAAGCTTTCTTT

V: TRBV7-9
D: TRBD2
size: -
J: TRBJ2-7
CDR3: CASSFRTSGSRLDEQYF
DNA: TGTGCCAGCAGCTTCAGGACTAGCGGGAGTAGGTTGGACGAGCAGTACTTC

V: TRBV18
D: -
size: -
J: TRBJ2-7
CDR3: CASSLDWGNEQYF
DNA: TGTGCCAGCTCACTCGACTGGGGTAACGAGCAGTACTTC

V: TRBV27
D: TRBD2
size: -
J: TRBJ2-1
CDR3: CASRRPTSGSHEQFF
DNA: TGTGCCAGCAGGAGGCCGACTAGCGGGAGTCATGAGCAGTTCTTC

V: TRBV19
D: -
size: few
J: TRBJ2-2
CDR3: CASSIGILEGLHNTGELFF
DNA: TGTGCCAGTAGTATAGGTATACTGGAGGGACTCCATAACACCGGGGAGCTGTTTTTT

V: TRBV5-4
D: -
size: -
J: TRBJ2-3
CDR3: CASSLDLWDTQYF
DNA: TGTGCCAGCAGCTTGGATTTATGGGATACGCAGTATTTT

V: TRBV7-9
D: TRBD2
size: few
J: TRBJ2-4
CDR3: CASSSNWGEGAKNIQYF
DNA: TGTGCCAGCAGCTCCAATTGGGGGGAGGGCGCCAAAAACATTCAGTACTTC

V: TRBV3-1/TRBV3-2
D: -
size: -
J: TRBJ2-7
CDR3: CASSQTEGGRGNCF
DNA: TGTGCCAGCAGCCAGACCGAAGGTGGTCGGGGGAACTGCTTC

V: TRBV9
D: TRBD1
size: -
J: TRBJ1-2
CDR3: CASRLGQGGSGYTF
DNA: TGTGCCAGCAGACTGGGACAGGGAGGGTCTGGCTACACCTTC

V: TRBV25-1
D: TRBD1
size: once
J: TRBJ1-5
CDR3: CASRDRDQPQHF
DNA: TGTGCCAGCAGAGACAGGGATCAGCCCCAGCATTTT

V: TRBV19
D: -
size: -
J: TRBJ1-2
CDR3: CASSSTSRAENYGYTF
DNA: TGTGCCAGTAGTTCCACCAGTAGGGCGGAAAACTATGGCTACACCTTC

V: TRBV7-3
D: -
size: few
J: TRBJ2-2
CDR3: CASSSTGRGTGELFF
DNA: TGTGCCAGCAGCTCCACAGGGAGGGGCACCGGGGAGCTGTTTTTT

V: TRBV19
D: -
size: medium-sized
J: TRBJ1-1
CDR3: CASIGYTGAFF
DNA: TGTGCCAGTATTGGGTATACAGGAGCTTTCTTT

V: TRBV3-1/TRBV3-2
D: -
size: -
J: TRBJ2-5
CDR3: CASSLPGNEETQYF
DNA: TGTGCCAGCAGCCTGCCGGGAAACGAAGAGACCCAGTACTTC

V: TRBV7-9
D: TRBD1
size: -
J: TRBJ2-7
CDR3: CASSSTRTGLSYEQYF
DNA: TGTGCCAGCAGCTCAACAAGGACAGGACTCTCCTACGAGCAGTACTTC

V: TRBV6-5
D: -
size: -
J: TRBJ1-2
CDR3: CASRSTQGSNYGYTF
DNA: TGTGCCAGCAGGAGCACCCAGGGAAGTAACTATGGCTACACCTTC

V: TRBV18
D: -
size: -
J: TRBJ2-3
CDR3: CASSPPGQGGTDTQYF
DNA: TGTGCCAGCTCACCACCGGGCCAGGGTGGCACAGATACGCAGTATTTT

V: TRBV4-2
D: -
size: -
J: TRBJ1-5
CDR3: CASSQLGGGSNQPQHF
DNA: TGTGCCAGCAGCCAACTTGGGGGGGGCAGCAATCAGCCCCAGCATTTT

V: TRBV7-9
D: -
size: large
J: TRBJ1-1
CDR3: CASSLARDNEAFF
DNA: TGTGCCAGCAGCTTAGCGAGGGACAACGAAGCTTTCTTT

V: TRBV7-2
D: TRBD1
size: large
J: TRBJ2-1
CDR3: CASSWPGQYNEQFF
DNA: TGTGCCAGCAGCTGGCCGGGACAGTACAATGAGCAGTTCTTC

V: TRBV24-1
D: TRBD1
size: -
J: TRBJ2-6
CDR3: CATSDPGLSGGSGANVLTF
DNA: TGTGCCACCAGTGATCCGGGGCTGTCAGGGGGCTCTGGGGCCAACGTCCTGACTTTC

V: TRBV6-2/TRBV6-3
D: TRBD2
size: -
J: TRBJ2-1
CDR3: CASSYGGRAHNEQFF
DNA: TGTGCCAGCAGTTATGGAGGGAGGGCCCACAATGAGCAGTTCTTC

V: TRBV7-9
D: TRBD1
size: large
J: TRBJ1-4
CDR3: CASSLYRGRNEKLFF
DNA: TGTGCCAGCAGCTTATACAGGGGCCGAAATGAAAAACTGTTTTTT

V: TRBV18
D: -
size: -
J: TRBJ1-1
CDR3: CASSRRDGNTEAFF
DNA: TGTGCCAGCTCACGACGGGACGGAAACACTGAAGCTTTCTTT

V: TRBV30
D: TRBD2
size: medium-sized
J: TRBJ2-1
CDR3: CAWSDVLAGRDEQFF
DNA: TGTGCCTGGAGTGACGTTCTAGCGGGGCGGGATGAGCAGTTCTTC

V: TRBV6-5
D: -
size: -
J: TRBJ2-7
CDR3: CASSRIQAPAYEQYF
DNA: TGTGCCAGCAGTAGAATACAGGCCCCCGCTTACGAGCAGTACTTC

V: TRBV2
D: TRBD2
size: few
J: TRBJ2-1
CDR3: CASSERREGLGRNEQFF
DNA: TGTGCCAGCAGTGAAAGGCGGGAGGGCCTTGGACGGAATGAGCAGTTCTTC

V: TRBV12-3/TRBV12-4
D: -
size: -
J: TRBJ1-1
CDR3: CASRTTPNTEAFF
DNA: TGTGCCAGCAGGACGACTCCGAACACTGAAGCTTTCTTT

V: TRBV27
D: TRBD1
size: few
J: TRBJ2-3
CDR3: CASSLRTGGADTQYF
DNA: TGTGCCAGCAGTTTAAGGACAGGGGGCGCAGATACGCAGTATTTT

V: TRBV18
D: -
size: -
J: TRBJ1-5
CDR3: CASSPSWDQPQHF
DNA: TGTGCCAGCTCACCAAGTTGGGACCAGCCCCAGCATTTT

V: TRBV7-7
D: -
size: once
J: TRBJ1-2
CDR3: CASSLISPREGHGYTF
DNA: TGTGCCAGCAGCTTAATAAGTCCCAGGGAGGGACATGGCTACACCTTC

V: TRBV6-1
D: -
size: -
J: TRBJ1-5
CDR3: CASSEGNLSNQPQHF
DNA: TGTGCCAGCAGTGAAGGTAATTTGAGCAATCAGCCCCAGCATTTT

V: TRBV3-1/TRBV3-2
D: TRBD1
size: -
J: TRBJ1-3
CDR3: CASSQERDRSTIYF
DNA: TGTGCCAGCAGCCAAGAGCGGGACAGGTCGACCATATATTTT

V: TRBV30
D: -
size: -
J: TRBJ2-3
CDR3: CAWSVSLLTDTQYF
DNA: TGTGCCTGGAGTGTTAGCCTCCTCACAGATACGCAGTATTTT

V: TRBV5-1
D: TRBD2
size: -
J: TRBJ2-7
CDR3: CASSLDPSSGNYEQYF
DNA: TGCGCCAGCAGCTTGGACCCCTCTAGCGGGAACTACGAGCAGTACTTC

V: TRBV5-1
D: -
size: -
J: TRBJ2-3
CDR3: CASSLTLDTQYF
DNA: TGCGCCAGCAGCTTGACACTAGATACGCAGTATTTT

V: TRBV11-3
D: -
size: -
J: TRBJ1-1
CDR3: CASSSQGITEAFF
DNA: TGTGCCAGCAGCTCCCAGGGTATCACTGAAGCTTTCTTT

V: TRBV19
D: -
size: -
J: TRBJ2-2
CDR3: CASSWRLNTGELFF
DNA: TGTGCCAGTAGTTGGAGGTTGAACACCGGGGAGCTGTTTTTT

V: TRBV14
D: -
size: -
J: TRBJ1-1
CDR3: CASSQAGMNTEAFF
DNA: TGTGCCAGCAGCCAGGCAGGGATGAACACTGAAGCTTTCTTT